This passage covers 22 T cell receptor beta chains from one sample sequenced in a study of OX40 agonist ivuxolimab in advanced cancers. TCRdb's table, derived via immunoSEQ multiplex PCR, lists solely in-frame clones and lacks some. This sample has tens of thousands of clones; roughly nine tenths occur once, and the top ten carry more than 15%. Specimen: CD4+ or CD8+ T cells sorted from blood, collected in a trial of the OX40 agonist ivuxolimab. The receptors come from an adult with an advanced solid tumor such as melanoma, head and neck, liver or kidney cancer.

The chain joins TRBV6-1 to TRBJ1-1; possible D gene TRBD1, 6 bases. V lost 6 bases to trimming and J lost 1 base, with 9 bases between them. CDR1 is MNHNS and CDR2 is SASEGT in the germline V gene. The CDR3 length is 13 residues. The CDR3 DNA reads as TGTGCCAGCAGGCAGGGACAGAACACTGAAGCTTTCTTT. Residues: CASRQGQNTEAFF.

The rearrangement links TRBV27 to TRBJ1-5; D uncertain. The germline CDR1 and CDR2 sequences are MNHEY and SMNVEV (reference sequence). This CDR3 is 12 amino acids long. Trimming shortened V by 3 bases and J by 7 bases, and 7 bases separated the two germline ends. The CDR3 bases are TGTGCCAGCAGTTTTATGGGACAGCCCCAGCATTTT. The encoded protein is CASSFMGQPQHF.

The rearrangement uses TRBV28 and TRBJ2-1; TRBD1 matches at 7 bases. This CDR3 is 13 amino acids long. J gave up 2 bases and V 10 bases, and 5 bases lay outside the gene matches. The germline V gene encodes CDR1 MDHEN and CDR2 SYDVKM. CDR3 in DNA: TGTGCCACCCTTGACAGGGCCTACAATGAGCAGTTCTTC. Its translation is CATLDRAYNEQFF.

V gene TRBV14 combines with J gene TRBJ2-1; TRBD2 agrees at 8 bases. This CDR3 comprises 14 residues. J gave up 9 bases and V 6 bases, and 10 bases lay outside the gene matches. Germline lookup yields CDR1 SGHDN and CDR2 FVKESK. The CDR3 sequence is CASRTSGSQGEQFF. The CDR3 DNA sequence: TGTGCCAGCAGGACGAGCGGGAGTCAGGGTGAGCAGTTCTTC. The full variable domain, with the rest looked up from reference TRBV14 and TRBJ2-1, is EAGVTQFPSHSVIEKGQTVTLRCDPISGHDNLYWYRRVMGKEIKFLLHFVKESKQDESGMPNNRFLAERTGGTYSTLKVQPAELEDSGVYFCASRTSGSQGEQFFGPGTRLTVL.

The chain uses TRBV5-1 and TRBJ2-1; tentative D call: TRBD2 (6 bases). From germline, CDR1 is SGHRS and CDR2 YFSETQ. The CDR3 is 13 residues long. V was clipped by 3 bases and J by 5 bases, with 9 bases between them. The CDR3 nucleotides are TGCGCCAGCAGCTCGTGGGGGGACAATGAGCAGTTCTTC. This encodes CASSSWGDNEQFF.

The J gene is TRBJ1-5, the V gene TRBV9; a weak D match, TRBD1 (5 bases). Germline CDR1 reads SGDLS; CDR2 reads YYNGEE. The CDR3 consists of 14 residues. Trimming removed 0 bases from V and 7 bases from J, with 11 bases in between. The CDR3 loop is CASSVEGGDQPQHF. The CDR3 bases are TGTGCCAGCAGCGTAGAGGGAGGGGACCAGCCCCAGCATTTT.

The rearrangement links TRBV10-3 to TRBJ2-7; D unresolved. Germline V CDR1 and CDR2: ENHRY, SYGVKD. Trimming cost V 3 bases and J 3 bases, with 6 bases left between them. The CDR3 has 12 residues. The chain's CDR3 is CAISDRNYEQYF. CDR3 nucleotides: TGTGCCATCAGTGACAGGAACTACGAGCAGTACTTC.

This clone was found a few times. V is TRBV6-1 and J is TRBJ2-3, with TRBD2 matching 9 bases. Trimming cost V 1 base and J 0 bases; bases outside gene matches: 5. Germline-derived CDR1 and CDR2 are MNHNS and SASEGT. The CDR3 has 17 residues. CDR3 protein: CASSEEGLAASTDTQYF. For the CDR3, the DNA is TGTGCCAGCAGTGAAGAGGGACTAGCAGCTAGCACAGATACGCAGTATTTT.

This chain uses TRBV6-1 with TRBJ1-3; D is ambiguous. The CDR3 is 15 residues long. Germline values: CDR1 MNHNS, CDR2 SASEGT. V was pared by 6 bases and J by 0 bases, with 12 bases between. The CDR3 reads CASSGGWASGNTIYF. DNA for the CDR3: TGTGCCAGCAGCGGAGGGTGGGCCTCTGGAAACACCATATATTTT.

The chain uses TRBV6-5 and TRBJ1-1; 8 bases match TRBD1. With 6 bases clipped from V and 7 bases from J, the junction kept 7 bases outside the gene matches. The CDR3 spans 13 residues. The germline V gene has CDR1 MNHEY and CDR2 SVGAGI. The CDR3 DNA is TGTGCCAGCAGCCTCGACAGGGGAAGTGAAGCTTTCTTT. Protein sequence: CASSLDRGSEAFF.

The chain uses TRBV7-2 and TRBJ1-2, with 12 bases aligning to TRBD1. The V segment lost 4 bases and the J segment 3 bases; nucleotides outside the gene matches: 3. The V gene's germline CDR1 is SGHTA and CDR2 FQGNSA. The CDR3 is 15 amino acids. CDR3 in DNA: TGTGCCAGCAGCTCCGGGGACAGGGGGCACTATGGCTACACCTTC. Its protein product is CASSSGDRGHYGYTF.

V gene TRBV7-2 combines with J gene TRBJ2-2; the D gene could be TRBD1 or TRBD2 (5 bases each). The ends were cut back, 6 bases at V and 3 bases at J, with 11 bases in the middle. This CDR3 comprises 14 residues. The germline CDR1 and CDR2 sequences are SGHTA and FQGNSA. This chain's CDR3 is CASRTGPHTGELFF. DNA for the CDR3: TGTGCCAGCAGAACGGGGCCTCACACCGGGGAGCTGTTTTTT.

This chain's CDR3 is CASSFGQANTEAFF. The CDR3 coding sequence is TGTGCCAGCAGCTTCGGACAGGCGAACACTGAAGCTTTCTTT. The V and J genes are TRBV7-2 and TRBJ1-1; 7 bases line up with TRBD1. J lost 1 base, V lost 3 bases, and 2 bases had no gene match. CDR1 SGHTA and CDR2 FQGNSA come from the germline V gene. The CDR3 is 14 residues long.

V gene TRBV16 combines with J gene TRBJ2-7; no firm D call. In germline, CDR1 is KGHSY, CDR2 FQNENV. There are 12 residues in the CDR3. V was clipped by 2 bases and J by 2 bases, with 4 bases between them. CDR3 residues: CASSQIPYEQYF. CDR3 sequence (DNA): TGTGCCAGCAGCCAAATACCCTACGAGCAGTACTTC.

The chain carries TRBV7-3 and TRBJ2-7; D is unclear. Deletions cut 4 bases from V and 5 bases from J, with 3 bases between. The CDR3 runs to 10 residues. Germline loops: CDR1 SGHTA, CDR2 FQGTGA. DNA for the CDR3: TGTGCCAGCAGCTGGGACGAGCAGTACTTC. Translating it yields CASSWDEQYF. Supplemented by reference TRBV7-3 and TRBJ2-7, the full variable domain reads GAGVSQTPSNKVTEKGKYVELRCDPISGHTALYWYRQSLGQGPEFLIYFQGTGAADDSGLPNDRFFAVRPEGSVSTLKIQRTERGDSAVYLCASSWDEQYFGPGTRLTVT.

The gene calls are TRBV6-6 and TRBJ2-7; maybe TRBD1 (6 bases). The CDR3 is 13 residues long. CDR1 is MNHNY, CDR2 SVGAGI, per germline (reference sequence). Trimming cost V 4 bases and J 2 bases, with 9 bases left between them. CDR3: CASSSQGPYEQYF. The DNA for the CDR3 is TGTGCCAGCAGTTCTCAGGGGCCCTACGAGCAGTACTTC.

V and J are TRBV6-5 and TRBJ2-3; D is unresolved. The CDR3 sequence is 11 residues long. Germline CDR1 reads MNHEY; CDR2 reads SVGAGI. With 0 bases removed from V and 10 bases from J, the gap between germline ends came to 5 bases. CDR3 nucleotide sequence: TGTGCCAGCAGTTACTCTAGATCGCAGTATTTT. Protein: CASSYSRSQYF.

The V call is TRBV11-2, the J call TRBJ1-4, with a possible D match to TRBD1 (5 bases). The CDR3 is 18 residues long. The germline gives CDR1 SGHAT, CDR2 FQNNGV. V lost 6 bases and J 5 bases, leaving 25 bases between the germline ends. CDR3 in amino acids: CASSWGDDYRHVNEKLFF. CDR3 DNA: TGTGCCAGCAGTTGGGGGGATGATTACAGGCACGTCAATGAAAAACTGTTTTTT.

The V gene is TRBV19, the J gene TRBJ2-5; tentative D call: TRBD1 (6 bases). Trimming took 6 bases from V and 1 from J, leaving 9 bases between them. This CDR3 has 13 amino acids. Germline CDR1 and CDR2: LNHDA and SQIVND (reference sequence). CDR3 in DNA: TGTGCCAGTAGCTTGGACAGCCAAGAGACCCAGTACTTC. This sequence encodes CASSLDSQETQYF.

The chain joins TRBV28 to TRBJ1-2; no clear D. Germline loops: CDR1 MDHEN, CDR2 SYDVKM. Trimming removed 5 bases from V and 4 bases from J, with 8 bases in between. The CDR3 is 12 amino acids. CDR3 residues: CASSPSSYGYTF. CDR3 coding DNA: TGTGCCAGCAGTCCCAGCTCCTATGGCTACACCTTC.

The CDR3 DNA follows: TGTGCCAGCAGCCAAGACGGGGCGAAAGAGACCCAGTACTTC. This sequence encodes CASSQDGAKETQYF. The chain links TRBV4-2 to TRBJ2-5; D may be TRBD1 or TRBD2 (5 bases each). Trimming removed 0 bases from V and 3 bases from J, with 8 bases in between. Germline V gene data show CDR1 as LGHNA and CDR2 as YNFKEQ. The CDR3 is 14 residues long.

The rearrangement links TRBV7-2 to TRBJ1-1, with no clear D. CDR3 length: 13 amino acids. Germline CDR1 and CDR2: SGHTA and FQGNSA. V was cut by 3 bases and J by 0 bases, with 5 bases left in between. For the CDR3, the DNA is TGTGCCAGCAGCTTCTCCATGAACACTGAAGCTTTCTTT. Protein sequence: CASSFSMNTEAFF.